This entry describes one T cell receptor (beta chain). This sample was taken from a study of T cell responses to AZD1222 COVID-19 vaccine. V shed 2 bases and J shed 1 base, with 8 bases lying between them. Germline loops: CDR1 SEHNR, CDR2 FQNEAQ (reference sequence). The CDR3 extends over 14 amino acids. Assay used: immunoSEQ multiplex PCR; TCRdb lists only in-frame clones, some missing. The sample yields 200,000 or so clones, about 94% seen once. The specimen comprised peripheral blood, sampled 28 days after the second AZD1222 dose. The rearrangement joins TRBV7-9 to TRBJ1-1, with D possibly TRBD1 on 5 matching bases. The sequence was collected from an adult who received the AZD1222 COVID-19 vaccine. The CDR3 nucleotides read TGTGCCAGCAGCTTAAATCAGGGGAACACTGAAGCTTTCTTT. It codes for CASSLNQGNTEAFF.